The clone carrying this T cell receptor beta chain was recorded a few times. Its antigen is still unknown. This entry comes from a study of response to subunit inactivated influenza vaccine. Findings of the study overall: Every seasonal influenza vaccination brings in few new T cells, the authors suggested.

J was trimmed by 3 bases and V by 3 bases; bases with no gene match: 3. Germline lookup yields CDR1 SEHNR and CDR2 FQNEAQ (reference sequence). The CDR3 length is 15 residues. TCRdb re-analysed the RT-PCR reads in MiXCR, keeping a single row per CDR3 protein. The sample consists of roughly 570,000 distinct CDR3 sequences, less than 15% of them appearing once. The TCR comes from a man aged 50 to 60 who received an inactivated influenza vaccine. The J gene is TRBJ1-3, the V gene TRBV7-9; the match to TRBD1 covers 9 bases. Sequencing was performed on PBMCs from blood, taken 11 to 12 days after vaccination. The CDR3 loop reads CASSFRQGDGNTIYF. In nucleotides, the CDR3 is TGTGCCAGCAGCTTCCGACAGGGGGATGGAAACACCATATATTTT.